This is a list of T cell receptor beta chains from one sample in a study of regulatory T cells in long-lasting Graves disease. Each CDR3 protein gets one entry after TCRdb re-called the multiplex PCR reads with MiXCR. Among roughly 560,000 distinct CDR3 sequences listed, about 16% were seen once. These data were likewise used in another study, on T cells in Graves' hyperthyroidism and ophthalmopathy.

The sample was peripheral blood mononuclear cells (PBMCs), taken at new diagnosis, from a patient treated with antithyroid drugs. The source of these receptors is a woman aged 35-65 years with Graves disease. Each CDR3 is given with its conserved first and last residue. Each record gives: CDR3 protein, CDR3 DNA, clone size, D gene, J gene, V gene. A D gene is named only where the DNA matches it firmly. Size tells how often a clone was seen (once, few, many) or the class of an expanded clone, and some rows leave it out.

CDR3aa: CASSPITWDRSYEQYF
CDR3nt: TGTGCCAGCAGCCCCATAACTTGGGACAGGTCCTACGAGCAGTACTTC
abundance: few
d_gene: TRBD1
j_gene: TRBJ2-7
v_gene: TRBV12-3/TRBV12-4

CDR3aa: CATSQGTGYYGYTF
CDR3nt: TGTGCCACCAGTCAGGGGACAGGCTACTATGGCTACACCTTC
abundance: .
d_gene: TRBD1
j_gene: TRBJ1-2
v_gene: TRBV24-1

CDR3aa: CASRGLTYEQYF
CDR3nt: TGTGCCAGCAGAGGGCTTACCTACGAGCAGTACTTC
abundance: many
d_gene: .
j_gene: TRBJ2-7
v_gene: TRBV2

CDR3aa: CASSLGGGVYNEQFF
CDR3nt: TGTGCCAGCAGCTTGGGCGGGGGGGTTTACAATGAGCAGTTCTTC
abundance: few
d_gene: TRBD2
j_gene: TRBJ2-1
v_gene: TRBV13

CDR3aa: CASRTTGTYGYTF
CDR3nt: TGTGCCAGCAGAACCACCGGGACTTATGGCTACACCTTC
abundance: .
d_gene: .
j_gene: TRBJ1-2
v_gene: TRBV27

CDR3aa: CSARRGAQSSNSPLHF
CDR3nt: TGCAGTGCCCGACGGGGGGCACAGTCTTCCAATTCACCCCTCCACTTT
abundance: many
d_gene: .
j_gene: TRBJ1-6
v_gene: TRBV20-1

CDR3aa: CATSGSGGVYNEQFF
CDR3nt: TGTGCCACCAGTGGCTCAGGGGGCGTTTACAATGAGCAGTTCTTC
abundance: many
d_gene: TRBD1
j_gene: TRBJ2-1
v_gene: TRBV24-1

CDR3aa: CASSIRTGAATGELFF
CDR3nt: TGTGCCAGTAGTATCCGGACAGGGGCCGCCACCGGGGAGCTGTTTTTT
abundance: .
d_gene: TRBD1
j_gene: TRBJ2-2
v_gene: TRBV19

CDR3aa: CATGGGAVTEAFF
CDR3nt: TGTGCCACCGGGGGGGGGGCTGTCACTGAAGCTTTCTTT
abundance: many
d_gene: .
j_gene: TRBJ1-1
v_gene: TRBV12-3/TRBV12-4

CDR3aa: CASSPIRGLTGDEQFF
CDR3nt: TGTGCCAGCAGTCCGATAAGGGGCTTGACAGGGGATGAGCAGTTCTTC
abundance: many
d_gene: TRBD1
j_gene: TRBJ2-1
v_gene: TRBV28

CDR3aa: CSVVVAGVQYF
CDR3nt: TGCAGCGTTGTCGTGGCGGGGGTGCAGTATTTT
abundance: .
d_gene: TRBD2
j_gene: TRBJ2-3
v_gene: TRBV29-1

CDR3aa: CAISDMGNTGELFF
CDR3nt: TGTGCCATCAGTGACATGGGGAACACCGGGGAGCTGTTTTTT
abundance: few
d_gene: .
j_gene: TRBJ2-2
v_gene: TRBV10-3

CDR3aa: CASSQRRDRGSYEQYF
CDR3nt: TGTGCCAGCAGCCAGAGAAGGGACAGGGGTTCCTACGAGCAGTACTTC
abundance: many
d_gene: TRBD1
j_gene: TRBJ2-7
v_gene: TRBV3-1

CDR3aa: CASSLDGRNQPQHF
CDR3nt: TGTGCCAGCAGCTTAGATGGACGCAATCAGCCCCAGCATTTT
abundance: .
d_gene: .
j_gene: TRBJ1-5
v_gene: TRBV11-2

CDR3aa: CASSRRDRDYEQYF
CDR3nt: TGTGCCAGCAGCCGGCGGGACAGAGATTACGAGCAGTACTTC
abundance: many
d_gene: .
j_gene: TRBJ2-7
v_gene: TRBV4-1

CDR3aa: CASSLGQEPDTQYF
CDR3nt: TGTGCCAGCAGCTTAGGACAGGAACCAGATACGCAGTATTTT
abundance: many
d_gene: .
j_gene: TRBJ2-3
v_gene: TRBV11-1

CDR3aa: CASSGRTGTHNEQFF
CDR3nt: TGTGCCAGCAGCGGAAGGACAGGGACCCACAATGAGCAGTTCTTC
abundance: many
d_gene: TRBD1
j_gene: TRBJ2-1
v_gene: TRBV9

CDR3aa: CASSYQRGYTF
CDR3nt: TGTGCCAGCAGCTATCAGAGAGGCTACACCTTC
abundance: many
d_gene: .
j_gene: TRBJ1-2
v_gene: TRBV3-1

CDR3aa: CASSQVTIFGHEQYF
CDR3nt: TGTGCCAGCAGTCAAGTTACGATCTTTGGGCACGAGCAGTACTTC
abundance: few
d_gene: .
j_gene: TRBJ2-7
v_gene: TRBV6-1

CDR3aa: CASSLRTGGSNTEAFF
CDR3nt: TGTGCCAGCAGTTTGAGGACAGGGGGATCTAACACTGAAGCTTTCTTT
abundance: many
d_gene: TRBD1
j_gene: TRBJ1-1
v_gene: TRBV12-3/TRBV12-4

CDR3aa: CASSPPSRGQSYGYTF
CDR3nt: TGTGCCAGCTCACCACCAAGCAGGGGGCAGAGCTATGGCTACACCTTC
abundance: few
d_gene: TRBD1
j_gene: TRBJ1-2
v_gene: TRBV18

CDR3aa: CASNPSRGGFTEAFF
CDR3nt: TGTGCCAGCAATCCCTCCCGTGGGGGGTTTACTGAAGCTTTCTTT
abundance: many
d_gene: .
j_gene: TRBJ1-1
v_gene: TRBV2

CDR3aa: CASSLEGKNTGELSF
CDR3nt: TGCGCCAGCAGCTTGGAAGGGAAGAACACCGGGGAGCTGTCTTTT
abundance: .
d_gene: .
j_gene: TRBJ2-2
v_gene: TRBV5-1

CDR3aa: CATSRGYSPTGGRGNEQFF
CDR3nt: TGTGCCACCAGCAGAGGTTACTCTCCGACAGGGGGTAGGGGCAATGAGCAGTTCTTC
abundance: .
d_gene: TRBD1
j_gene: TRBJ2-1
v_gene: TRBV15

CDR3aa: CASSYSGRRDPGNTIYF
CDR3nt: TGTGCCAGCAGTTACTCGGGACGGAGGGACCCTGGAAACACCATATATTTT
abundance: few
d_gene: .
j_gene: TRBJ1-3
v_gene: TRBV6-2/TRBV6-3

CDR3aa: CASTPRDTGGGNTIYF
CDR3nt: TGTGCCAGCACCCCTAGGGACACAGGGGGCGGAAACACCATATATTTT
abundance: many
d_gene: TRBD1
j_gene: TRBJ1-3
v_gene: TRBV28

CDR3aa: CASSPQLAGRYTGELFF
CDR3nt: TGTGCCAGCAGCCCACAACTAGCGGGGAGATACACCGGGGAGCTGTTTTTT
abundance: few
d_gene: TRBD2
j_gene: TRBJ2-2
v_gene: TRBV7-3

CDR3aa: CASSLPDHNYGYTF
CDR3nt: TGTGCCAGCAGTTTACCCGACCATAACTATGGCTACACCTTC
abundance: few
d_gene: .
j_gene: TRBJ1-2
v_gene: TRBV12-3/TRBV12-4

CDR3aa: CANSWDTQTEAFF
CDR3nt: TGCGCCAACAGCTGGGACACCCAGACTGAAGCTTTCTTT
abundance: .
d_gene: .
j_gene: TRBJ1-1
v_gene: TRBV5-1

CDR3aa: CASSQSGTYLTDTQYF
CDR3nt: TGCGCCAGCAGCCAATCCGGGACATACCTCACAGATACGCAGTATTTT
abundance: few
d_gene: .
j_gene: TRBJ2-3
v_gene: TRBV4-1

CDR3aa: CASSEPQGAGQPQHF
CDR3nt: TGTGCCAGCAGTGAACCACAGGGGGCGGGTCAGCCCCAGCATTTT
abundance: many
d_gene: TRBD1
j_gene: TRBJ1-5
v_gene: TRBV2

CDR3aa: CASRGQGRGNYGYTF
CDR3nt: TGTGCCAGCAGGGGACAGGGGCGAGGGAACTATGGCTACACCTTC
abundance: many
d_gene: TRBD1
j_gene: TRBJ1-2
v_gene: TRBV28

CDR3aa: CASSFSPSWGEQFF
CDR3nt: TGTGCCAGCAGTTTTTCTCCCTCTTGGGGTGAGCAGTTCTTC
abundance: many
d_gene: .
j_gene: TRBJ2-1
v_gene: TRBV12-3/TRBV12-4

CDR3aa: CASKKGAQETQYF
CDR3nt: TGTGCCAGCAAGAAAGGGGCACAAGAGACCCAGTACTTC
abundance: many
d_gene: .
j_gene: TRBJ2-5
v_gene: TRBV28

CDR3aa: CASKEEGTSPLHF
CDR3nt: TGTGCCAGCAAAGAAGAGGGGACTTCACCCCTCCACTTT
abundance: .
d_gene: .
j_gene: TRBJ1-6
v_gene: TRBV2

CDR3aa: CASTRDSSTDTQYF
CDR3nt: TGTGCCAGCACGAGGGACTCCAGCACAGATACGCAGTATTTT
abundance: many
d_gene: .
j_gene: TRBJ2-3
v_gene: TRBV12-3/TRBV12-4

CDR3aa: CAWSLTQGINQPQHF
CDR3nt: TGTGCCTGGAGTTTAACGCAGGGAATCAATCAGCCCCAGCATTTT
abundance: many
d_gene: .
j_gene: TRBJ1-5
v_gene: TRBV30

CDR3aa: CASSFAPPYGYTF
CDR3nt: TGTGCCAGCAGTTTCGCGCCGCCCTATGGCTACACCTTC
abundance: .
d_gene: .
j_gene: TRBJ1-2
v_gene: TRBV12-3/TRBV12-4

CDR3aa: CASSVTSTDTQYF
CDR3nt: TGTGCCAGCAGCGTGACTAGCACAGATACGCAGTATTTT
abundance: many
d_gene: .
j_gene: TRBJ2-3
v_gene: TRBV18

CDR3aa: CASSTEYSNQPQHF
CDR3nt: TGTGCCAGCAGTACAGAGTATAGCAATCAGCCCCAGCATTTT
abundance: many
d_gene: .
j_gene: TRBJ1-5
v_gene: TRBV11-2

CDR3aa: CASSYGGANTEAFF
CDR3nt: TGTGCCAGCAGTTACGGAGGAGCGAACACTGAAGCTTTCTTT
abundance: many
d_gene: .
j_gene: TRBJ1-1
v_gene: TRBV6-5